The sequence of this T cell receptor beta chain was determined in a study of Ad26.COV2.S vaccination and SARS-CoV-2 variants. V was shortened by 5 bases and J by 6 bases, with 14 bases between the two germline ends. There are 13 residues in the CDR3. The repertoire was sequenced with immunoSEQ multiplex PCR; TCRdb's copy has only in-frame clones and lacks some. The data show 350,000 to 400,000 clones, 75% to 90% seen once. The treatment is: 19 received Ad26.COV2.S at low or high dose, single or two shots; about 5 received placebo; per-sample allocation not given. The samples were gathered on day 63 after the first injection of vaccine or placebo.

The sample consisted of peripheral blood, taken in a trial of Ad26.COV2.S vaccine versus placebo. The receptor comes from a person aged 18-60 years who received the Ad26.COV2.S COVID-19 vaccine or a placebo. The V and J genes are TRBV12-3 or TRBV12-4 and TRBJ2-7; tentatively, D is TRBD2 (5 bases). CDR3 sequence: CASSSYRAGEQYF. The CDR3 DNA follows: TGTGCCAGCAGTAGCTATCGGGCGGGCGAGCAGTACTTC.